This TCR beta chain is drawn from a study of blood T cells in healthy people across ages. Turning to the study itself: Researchers report that template switching captured about one barcoded beta molecule per two T cells. Regarding the study as a whole: While age rose, TCR beta diversity per million T cells dropped in a roughly linear way.

A sample-barcoded 5' primer and a J-beta primer mix were used in a second PCR of roughly 6 to 11 cycles. Each CDR3 protein is one row after TCRdb ran MiXCR on the 5' RACE reads. The table has more than 1.4 million distinct CDR3 sequences, around 42% seen once. V was pared by 6 bases and J by 5 bases, with 13 bases between. The CDR3 length is 13 residues. Germline V gene data show CDR1 as SGHTA and CDR2 as FQGNSA. In this sample, this clonotype turned up many times. Its specificity is not known. The V gene is TRBV7-2, the J gene TRBJ2-5, with D perhaps matching TRBD2 (6 bases). The sample taken for sequencing was blood. The origin of this receptor is a young woman in good health. The CDR3 is CASSPSGGETQYF. CDR3 sequence (DNA): TGTGCCAGCAGTCCCAGCGGAGGGGAGACCCAGTACTTC. Variable domain in full (rest from reference TRBV7-2 and TRBJ2-5): GAGVSQSPSNKVTEKGKDVELRCDPISGHTALYWYRQSLGQGLEFLIYFQGNSAPDKSGLPSDRFSAERTGGSVSTLTIQRTQQEDSAVYLCASSPSGGETQYFGPGTRLLVL.